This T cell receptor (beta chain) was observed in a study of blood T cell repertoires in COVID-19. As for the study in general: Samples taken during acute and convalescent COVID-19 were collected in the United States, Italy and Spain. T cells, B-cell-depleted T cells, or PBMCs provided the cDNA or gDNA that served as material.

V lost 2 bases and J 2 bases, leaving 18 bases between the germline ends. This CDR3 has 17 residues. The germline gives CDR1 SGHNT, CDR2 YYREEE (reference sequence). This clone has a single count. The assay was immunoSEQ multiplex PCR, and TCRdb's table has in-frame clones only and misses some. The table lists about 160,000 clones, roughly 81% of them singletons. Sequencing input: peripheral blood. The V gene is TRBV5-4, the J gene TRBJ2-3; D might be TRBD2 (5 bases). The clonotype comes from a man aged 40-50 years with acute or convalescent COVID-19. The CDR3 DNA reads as TGTGCCAGCAGCTTCCAGATGACTTCCGGGAACACAGATACGCAGTATTTT. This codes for CASSFQMTSGNTDTQYF. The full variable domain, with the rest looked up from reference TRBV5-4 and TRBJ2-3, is ETGVTQSPTHLIKTRGQQVTLRCSSQSGHNTVSWYQQALGQGPQFIFQYYREEENGRGNFPPRFSGLQFPNYSSELNVNALELDDSALYLCASSFQMTSGNTDTQYFGPGTRLTVL.